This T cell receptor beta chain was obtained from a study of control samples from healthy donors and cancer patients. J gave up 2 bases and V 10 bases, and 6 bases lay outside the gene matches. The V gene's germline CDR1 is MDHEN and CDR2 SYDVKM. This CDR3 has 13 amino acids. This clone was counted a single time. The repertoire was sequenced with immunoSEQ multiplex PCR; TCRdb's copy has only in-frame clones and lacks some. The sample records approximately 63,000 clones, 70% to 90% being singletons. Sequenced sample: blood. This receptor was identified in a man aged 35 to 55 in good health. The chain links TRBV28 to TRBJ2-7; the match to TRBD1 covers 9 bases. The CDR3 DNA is TGTGCCACAGCGTACAGGGGGCCCTACGAGCAGTACTTC. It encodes CATAYRGPYEQYF.